A single sample is the source of the 24 T cell receptor beta chains below, sequenced in a study of blood T cells in healthy people across ages. Then a second PCR, running roughly 7 to 11 cycles, was carried out with a sample-barcoded 5' primer and a J-beta primer mix. Each CDR3 protein is one row after TCRdb ran MiXCR on the 5' RACE reads. The sample holds 800,000 to 950,000 distinct CDR3 sequences, roughly 43% seen once. The sequencing input was blood. The receptors derive from a young man in good health.

This clonotype was seen a handful of times. V usage is TRBV4-2 and J usage is TRBJ1-2; possible D gene TRBD1, 6 bases. Germline CDR1 and CDR2: LGHNA and YNFKEQ. CDR3 length: 16 residues. V dropped 0 bases and J dropped 8 bases, with 19 bases sitting between them. CDR3 in DNA: TGTGCCAGCAGCCAAGACATAACAGGGAACTATGGAGGCTACACCTTC. Residues: CASSQDITGNYGGYTF.

As to this clonotype: A junction boundary mismatches the germline segment, possibly from a read error. The V and J genes are TRBV30 and TRBJ2-3; 9 positions agree with TRBD2. The CDR3 totals 15 residues. Germline values: CDR1 GTSNPN, CDR2 SVGIG (reference sequence). The CDR3 DNA reads as TGTGCCCGATCGGAAGCGGGAGGACCCGCAGATACGCGGTATTTT. Translation: CARSEAGGPADTRYF.

The chain links TRBV7-9 to TRBJ1-2; D perhaps matches TRBD1 (6 bases). Trimming removed 0 bases from V and 3 bases from J, with 14 bases in between. The CDR3 runs 16 residues. Germline values: CDR1 SEHNR, CDR2 FQNEAQ (reference sequence). The CDR3 loop is CASSLADRWGYYGYTF. In DNA, the CDR3 is TGTGCCAGCAGCTTAGCCGACAGGTGGGGGTACTATGGCTACACCTTC.

This chain joins TRBV5-1 and TRBJ2-7, with 8 bases lining up with TRBD1. The CDR3 spans 14 residues. J gave up 2 bases and V 6 bases, and 7 bases lay outside the gene matches. The germline V gene has CDR1 SGHRS and CDR2 YFSETQ. In nucleotides, the CDR3 is TGCGCCAGCAACTCACAGGGGGACGCCTACGAGCAGTACTTC. It is translated as CASNSQGDAYEQYF. The entire variable domain, with the rest obtained from reference TRBV5-1 and TRBJ2-7, is as follows: KAGVTQTPRYLIKTRGQQVTLSCSPISGHRSVSWYQQTPGQGLQFLFEYFSETQRNKGNFPGRFSGRQFSNSRSEMNVSTLELGDSALYLCASNSQGDAYEQYFGPGTRLTVT.

J is TRBJ2-7 and V is TRBV11-3, with 7 positions matching TRBD1. V lost 1 base and J lost 3; bases outside the gene matches: 18. Germline V gives CDR1 SGHNT, CDR2 YENEEA. The CDR3 length is 19 residues. CDR3 sequence: CASSLGQSPNRGRSYEQYF. The CDR3 bases are TGTGCCAGCAGCTTAGGACAAAGCCCCAACAGGGGAAGAAGCTACGAGCAGTACTTC.

The chain combines TRBV12-3 or TRBV12-4 with TRBJ1-1, with 7 bases matching TRBD1. V lost 7 bases and J lost 6; bases outside the gene matches: 8. The CDR3 runs 13 residues. The CDR3 here is CASTSTGSAEAFF. CDR3 DNA: TGTGCCAGCACCTCGACAGGGAGCGCTGAAGCTTTCTTT.

The chain employs TRBV20-1 and TRBJ2-5; 11 nucleotides match TRBD2. This CDR3 contains 13 residues. Germline CDR1 DFQATT, CDR2 SNEGSKA (reference sequence). V shed 7 bases, J shed 11 bases, and the junction held 12 bases outside the gene matches. CDR3 in amino acids: CSGDSGGVNEQYF. The CDR3 coding sequence is TGCAGTGGAGATAGCGGGGGGGTAAATGAGCAGTACTTC.

This clonotype has more than one count but fewer than ten. The V call is TRBV5-1, the J call TRBJ1-4; D gene uncertain. The CDR3 sequence is 16 residues long. The germline gives CDR1 SGHRS, CDR2 YFSETQ. Trimming removed 1 base at V and 2 bases at J, with 12 bases between. CDR3 bases: TGCGCCAGCAGCTTGATGGCACCTGGTACTAATGAAAAACTGTTTTTT. Protein product: CASSLMAPGTNEKLFF.

For this clonotype: This may stem from a read error, because a much larger clone lies one nucleotide away. The rearrangement joins TRBV11-1 to TRBJ2-5; TRBD1 matches at 7 bases. Germline assignment: CDR1 SGHAT and CDR2 FQDESV (reference sequence). The CDR3 totals 13 residues. In nucleotides, the CDR3 is TGTGCCAACAGCTTGGGACAGTCAGAGACCCAGTACTTC. Translation gives CANSLGQSETQYF. Using reference TRBV11-1 and TRBJ2-5 for the parts outside the CDR3, the full variable domain is EAEVAQSPRYKITEKSQAVAFWCDPISGHATLYWYRQILGQGPELLVQFQDESVVDDSQLPKDRFSAERLKGVDSTLKIQPAELGDSAMYLCANSLGQSETQYFGPGTRLLVL.

This clonotype has ten or more counts. The genes are TRBV7-2 and TRBJ2-7; 7 nucleotides line up with TRBD1. Germline V gene lookup returns CDR1 SGHTA and CDR2 FQGNSA. The CDR3 is 14 residues long. V was clipped by 5 bases and J by 2 bases; unmatched bases: 6. DNA for the CDR3: TGTGCCAGCAGCGTTCGACAGGGCGCCTACGAGCAGTACTTC. Its translation is CASSVRQGAYEQYF.

This clonotype turned up a few times. The CDR3 reads CASSPDPGRPEAFF. CDR3 sequence (DNA): TGTGCCAGCAGCCCAGACCCAGGGCGACCTGAAGCTTTCTTT. The chain couples TRBV11-3 to TRBJ1-1; a weak D match, TRBD1 (5 bases). CDR1 is SGHNT and CDR2 is YENEEA in the germline V gene. Trimming pared 5 bases from V and 6 bases from J, leaving 16 bases between. CDR3 length: 14 residues.

This rearrangement joins TRBV3-1 to TRBJ2-1; tentative D call: TRBD2 (5 bases). Germline V gives CDR1 LGHDT, CDR2 YNNKEL (reference sequence). The CDR3 is made up of 14 amino acids. Trimming cost V 6 bases and J 5 bases, with 14 bases left between them. CDR3 residues: CASRSRAGNNEQFF. The CDR3 DNA sequence: TGTGCCAGCAGGTCGCGGGCGGGCAACAATGAGCAGTTCTTC.

The V and J genes are TRBV6-1 and TRBJ2-7; D possibly corresponds to TRBD2 (5 bases). The length of the CDR3 is 15 residues. Germline loops: CDR1 MNHNS, CDR2 SASEGT. Between the trimmed V and J ends, which lost 5 bases and 5 bases, there was a span of 19 bases. The CDR3 nucleotides read TGTGCCAGCAGTCTCCGCGACCAGCGGCCCAACGAGCAGTACTTC. Translated, it gives CASSLRDQRPNEQYF.

This sequence joins TRBV11-3 and TRBJ2-7; D gene ambiguous. Germline values: CDR1 SGHNT, CDR2 YENEEA. Trimming stripped 6 bases from V and 2 bases from J, with 14 bases between. The CDR3 has 14 amino acids. CDR3 sequence reads: CASSSRYKAYEQYF. The CDR3, as DNA: TGTGCCAGCAGTTCCCGGTACAAGGCCTACGAGCAGTACTTC.

Worth noting for this clonotype: Possible read error: a much larger clone is one base away. V usage is TRBV20-1 and J usage is TRBJ2-7, with D uncertain. Germline CDR1 DFQATT, CDR2 SNEGSKA (reference sequence). The CDR3 spans 9 residues. Trimming cost V 4 bases and J 2 bases, with 0 bases left between them. CDR3 sequence reads: CSATYEQYF. The CDR3 bases are TGCAGTGCTACCTACGAGCAGTACTTC.

This rearrangement joins TRBV29-1 to TRBJ1-1; unclear D gene. This CDR3 spans 10 amino acids. Trimming removed 3 bases at V and 8 bases at J, with 7 bases between. Germline V gene lookup returns CDR1 SQVTM and CDR2 ANQGSEA. DNA for the CDR3: TGCAGCGTTGATAGTGGGGAAGCTTTCTTT. Residues: CSVDSGEAFF. Combining the CDR3 with reference TRBV29-1 and TRBJ1-1 gives the whole variable domain SAVISQKPSRDICQRGTSLTIQCQVDSQVTMMFWYRQQPGQSLTLIATANQGSEATYESGFVIDKFPISRPNLTFSTLTVSNMSPEDSSIYLCSVDSGEAFFGQGTRLTVV.

The J gene is TRBJ1-6, the V gene TRBV27, with TRBD1 identical over 7 bases. The CDR3 is 15 residues long. CDR1 is MNHEY, CDR2 SMNVEV, per germline (reference sequence). J was trimmed by 6 bases and V by 1 base; bases with no gene match: 3. The CDR3 nucleotides read TGTGCCAGCAGTTTATGGGCAGGGGGTAATTCACCCCTCCACTTT. This translates into CASSLWAGGNSPLHF.

V gene TRBV6-1 combines with J gene TRBJ2-7, with D unclear. From germline, CDR1 is MNHNS and CDR2 SASEGT. The CDR3 runs to 14 residues. The germline V and J ends were trimmed by 3 bases and 5 bases, with 14 bases remaining between them. CDR3 residues: CASSDLHGRDEQYF. In DNA form, the CDR3 reads TGTGCCAGCAGTGATCTACACGGTCGGGACGAGCAGTACTTC.

The chain has TRBV6-5 and TRBJ2-5; D tentatively fits TRBD1 or TRBD2 (6 bases each). Germline V gene lookup returns CDR1 MNHEY and CDR2 SVGAGI. This CDR3 has 15 amino acids. With 0 bases removed from V and 4 bases from J, the gap between germline ends came to 12 bases. The CDR3 sequence is CASSYSPGAGETQYF. In nucleotides, the CDR3 is TGTGCCAGCAGTTACTCGCCGGGGGCGGGAGAGACCCAGTACTTC.

This chain uses TRBV16 with TRBJ1-2; D is unresolved. Trimming cost V 4 bases and J 8 bases, with 14 bases left between them. Per germline, CDR1 KGHSY and CDR2 FQNENV. There are 13 residues in the CDR3. CDR3 protein: CASSRVRPRGYTF. The CDR3 coding sequence is TGTGCCAGCAGCCGGGTCAGGCCTCGGGGCTACACCTTC.

This chain links TRBV29-1 with TRBJ2-3; 10 bases line up with TRBD2. Per the germline V gene, CDR1 is SQVTM and CDR2 is ANQGSEA. This CDR3 contains 14 residues. The V and J ends lost 7 bases and 5 bases, in that order; junction bases with no gene match: 9. This CDR3 is CSAAGQRGGDTQYF. The CDR3 nucleotides read TGCAGCGCCGCTGGGCAGCGGGGGGGAGATACGCAGTATTTT.

This chain uses TRBV10-3 with TRBJ2-1; D may be TRBD1 (8 bases). CDR1 is ENHRY, CDR2 SYGVKD, per germline. Trimming took 4 bases from V and 7 from J, leaving 14 bases between them. This CDR3 has 14 amino acids. The CDR3 sequence: CAISGTGGENEQFF. In DNA, the CDR3 is TGTGCCATCAGTGGAACAGGGGGGGAAAATGAGCAGTTCTTC.

The V and J genes are TRBV20-1 and TRBJ2-3, with D possibly TRBD2 on 5 matching bases. The CDR3 contains 16 residues. Trimming left V 5 bases short and J 4 bases short, with 22 bases between. CDR1 is DFQATT and CDR2 is SNEGSKA in the germline V gene (reference sequence). The CDR3 loop reads CSAPGLGGGSPDTQYF. The DNA of the CDR3 is TGCAGTGCTCCCGGCCTAGGCGGTGGGAGCCCAGATACGCAGTATTTT.

The chain is built from TRBV28 and TRBJ1-5; D ambiguous. CDR3 length: 15 amino acids. Germline assignment: CDR1 MDHEN and CDR2 SYDVKM. Trimming took off 2 bases at V and 4 bases at J, with 12 bases between the two ends. The CDR3 loop is CASSLIGLRNQPQHF. As DNA, the CDR3 is TGTGCCAGCAGTTTAATAGGGTTGAGGAATCAGCCCCAGCATTTT.